Shown below are 6 T cell receptor beta chains from a single sample sequenced in a study of cytomegalovirus exposure and HLA in healthy donors. Primers included in the PCR were 60 Vbeta and 13 Jbeta primers. Sequenced by immunoSEQ multiplex PCR; TCRdb stores in-frame clones only, minus some. Of 130,000 to 150,000 clones listed, roughly 77% were seen once; the top ten hold approximately 2.1%. Source material: PBMCs. The receptors derive from a man aged 30 to 45 in good health and CMV-seronegative.

The V and J genes are TRBV5-1 and TRBJ2-1; D possibly corresponds to TRBD1 (6 bases). The germline CDR1 and CDR2 sequences are SGHRS and YFSETQ. Trimming shortened V by 8 bases and J by 0 bases, and 24 bases separated the two germline ends. This CDR3 contains 18 residues. The CDR3 spells CASRFDRTNPSSYNEQFF. Written as DNA, the CDR3 is TGCGCCAGTCGATTCGACAGGACAAATCCCAGCTCCTACAATGAGCAGTTCTTC.

The chain has TRBV14 and TRBJ2-1, with TRBD1 identical over 7 bases. V lost 4 bases to trimming and J lost 8 bases; unmatched junction nucleotides: 14. Per the germline V gene, CDR1 is SGHDN and CDR2 is FVKESK. The length of the CDR3 is 16 residues. The CDR3 DNA follows: TGTGCCAGCAGCCCCCGAGGACAGGTACTGGCTTATGAGCAGTTCTTC. Encoded protein: CASSPRGQVLAYEQFF. Using reference TRBV14 and TRBJ2-1 for the parts outside the CDR3, the full variable domain is EAGVTQFPSHSVIEKGQTVTLRCDPISGHDNLYWYRRVMGKEIKFLLHFVKESKQDESGMPNNRFLAERTGGTYSTLKVQPAELEDSGVYFCASSPRGQVLAYEQFFGPGTRLTVL.

The chain carries TRBV7-9 and TRBJ1-2; 9 nucleotides line up with TRBD1. J lost 6 bases, V lost 4 bases, and 6 bases had no gene match. In germline, CDR1 is SEHNR, CDR2 FQNEAQ (reference sequence). This CDR3 has 14 amino acids. The CDR3: CASSSGQGSHGYTF. The CDR3 bases are TGTGCCAGCAGCTCGGGACAGGGTTCGCATGGCTACACCTTC.

The chain is built from TRBV5-6 and TRBJ2-2; D uncertain. This CDR3 comprises 15 residues. Germline V gives CDR1 SGHDT, CDR2 YYEEEE. Trimming shortened V by 4 bases and J by 1 base, and 11 bases separated the two germline ends. CDR3 protein: CASSLGRGNTGELFF. CDR3 sequence (DNA): TGTGCCAGCAGCCTGGGCCGAGGGAACACCGGGGAGCTGTTTTTT.

The chain couples TRBV15 to TRBJ1-6; D is perhaps TRBD1 (6 bases). This CDR3 is built from 17 residues. Trimming removed 5 bases at V and 9 bases at J, with 23 bases between. CDR1 and CDR2 from the germline V gene are LNHNV and YYDKDF (reference sequence). The CDR3 loop reads CATSSNSMGRGASPLHF. CDR3 DNA sequence: TGTGCCACCAGCTCTAATTCCATGGGCAGGGGCGCTTCACCCCTCCACTTT. Supplemented by reference TRBV15 and TRBJ1-6, the full variable domain reads DAMVIQNPRYQVTQFGKPVTLSCSQTLNHNVMYWYQQKSSQAPKLLFHYYDKDFNNEADTPDNFQSRRPNTSFCFLDIRSPGLGDTAMYLCATSSNSMGRGASPLHFGNGTRLTVT.

Turning to this clone: Its ends do not fully match the called genes, so a read error is possible. V is TRBV6-5 and J is TRBJ2-7, with a possible D match to TRBD2 (5 bases). The CDR3 has 11 amino acids. Germline V gene sequence: CDR1 MNHEY, CDR2 SVGAGI. The CDR3 protein is CASKDSREQYF. CDR3 bases: TGTGCAAGCAAGGACTCCCGCGAGCAGTACTTC.